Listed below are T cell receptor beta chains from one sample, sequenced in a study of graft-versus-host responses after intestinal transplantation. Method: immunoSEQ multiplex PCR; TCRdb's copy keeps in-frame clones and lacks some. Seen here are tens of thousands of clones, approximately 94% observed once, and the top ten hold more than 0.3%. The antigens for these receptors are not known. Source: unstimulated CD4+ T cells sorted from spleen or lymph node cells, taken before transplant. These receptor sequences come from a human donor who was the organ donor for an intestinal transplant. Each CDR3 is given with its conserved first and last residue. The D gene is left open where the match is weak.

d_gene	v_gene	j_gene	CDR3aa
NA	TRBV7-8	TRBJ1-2	CASRSPTGYGYTF
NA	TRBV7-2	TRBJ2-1	CASSLGVGYNEQFF
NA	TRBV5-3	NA	CARSLAPHEQYF
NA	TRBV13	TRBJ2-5	CASSPARGWGETQYF
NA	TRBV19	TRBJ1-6	CASTGTSNSPLHF
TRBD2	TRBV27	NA	CASALAGVASYEQYF
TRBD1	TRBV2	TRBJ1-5	CASSGTGPNQPQHF
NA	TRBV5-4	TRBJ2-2	CASSLPGPTGELFF
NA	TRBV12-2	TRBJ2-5	CASRFARLQETQYF
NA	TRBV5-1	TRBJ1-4	CASSLVGLPTNEKLFF
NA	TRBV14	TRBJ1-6	CASSQGGGLQNNSPLHF
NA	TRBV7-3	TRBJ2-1	CARPDSKRYNEQFF
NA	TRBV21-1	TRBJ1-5	CASSNGNQPQHF
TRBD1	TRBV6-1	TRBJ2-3	CASLWGQGTDTQYF
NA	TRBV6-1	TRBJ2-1	CASRRKGNEQFF
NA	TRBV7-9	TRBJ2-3	CASSLDAGAGDTQYF
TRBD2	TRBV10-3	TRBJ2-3	CAISRLASTDTQYF
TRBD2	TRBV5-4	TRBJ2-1	CASSLTSSGYNEQFF
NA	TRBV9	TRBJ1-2	CASSVTQEGVPYGYTF
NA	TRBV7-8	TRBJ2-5	CASSSGWGETQYF
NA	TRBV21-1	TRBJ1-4	CARQTGTSFKEKLFF
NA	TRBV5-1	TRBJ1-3	CASSRGSGFGNTIYF
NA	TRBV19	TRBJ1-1	CASRGGIINTEAFF
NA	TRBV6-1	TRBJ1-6	CASSIGGINSPLHF
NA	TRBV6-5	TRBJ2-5	CASSYSGPPLETQYF
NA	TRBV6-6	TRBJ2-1	CASRTVRGRYNEQFF
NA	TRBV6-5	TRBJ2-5	CASSYTRTSGVTQYF
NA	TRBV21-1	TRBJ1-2	CASRGGGQYGYTF
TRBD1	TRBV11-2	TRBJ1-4	CASSLGDRDDEKLFF
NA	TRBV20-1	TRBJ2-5	CSALLQETQYF
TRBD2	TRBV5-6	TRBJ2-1	CASRSTSGGVYNEQFF
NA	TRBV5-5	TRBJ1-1	CACGRLNTEAFF
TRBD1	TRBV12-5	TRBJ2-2	CASGIQGAGELFF